The 31 T cell receptor beta chains listed next were all sequenced from one sample in a study of blood T cell repertoires in COVID-19. Clones were read by immunoSEQ multiplex PCR, and TCRdb kept only the in-frame ones, dropping some. The sample has 80,000 or so clones; around nine tenths are singletons. Source material: peripheral blood. The origin of the receptors is a woman aged 55-69 years with acute or convalescent COVID-19.

The chain uses TRBV27 and TRBJ2-7; the match to TRBD2 covers 8 bases. With V trimmed by 5 bases and J by 2 bases, 8 bases remained unmatched. Germline lookup yields CDR1 MNHEY and CDR2 SMNVEV (reference sequence). The CDR3 extends over 15 amino acids. CDR3 in amino acids: CASSPWTSRPYEQYF. CDR3 nucleotides: TGTGCCAGCAGTCCGTGGACTAGCAGGCCCTACGAGCAGTACTTC.

The V and J genes are TRBV19 and TRBJ2-3; no reliable D call. CDR1 and CDR2 from the germline V gene are LNHDA and SQIVND (reference sequence). There are 15 residues in the CDR3. Trimming took 3 bases from V and 3 from J, leaving 13 bases between them. The CDR3 region has the DNA TGTGCCAGTAGTATCGGGTCTCAATGGACAGATACGCAGTATTTT. It specifies CASSIGSQWTDTQYF.

The rearrangement uses TRBV5-4 and TRBJ1-2, with 7 positions matching TRBD1. J was trimmed by 0 bases and V by 4 bases; bases with no gene match: 3. The V gene's germline CDR1 is SGHNT and CDR2 YYREEE (reference sequence). This CDR3 is built from 14 residues. The CDR3 protein is CASSEGTANYGYTF. The CDR3 DNA follows: TGTGCCAGCAGCGAGGGGACAGCTAACTATGGCTACACCTTC.

As concerns this clone: The junction departs from germline at one end; a sequencing error may be responsible. This CDR3 reads CTGTGIDNEQFF. CDR3 nucleotide sequence: TGCACCGGGACAGGGATCGACAATGAGCAGTTCTTC. V is TRBV9 and J is TRBJ2-1; 9 bases line up with TRBD1. CDR1 and CDR2 (germline): SGDLS, YYNGEE. This CDR3 is 12 amino acids long.

The gene calls are TRBV28 and TRBJ1-2; tentative D call: TRBD1 (6 bases). This CDR3 contains 15 residues. Germline V lookup: CDR1 MDHEN, CDR2 SYDVKM. Trimming pared 1 base from V and 4 bases from J, leaving 13 bases between. CDR3 sequence (DNA): TGTGCCAGCAGTTTATTGGCAGGGGACCCCTATGGCTACACCTTC. This encodes CASSLLAGDPYGYTF.

The rearrangement joins TRBV20-1 to TRBJ2-1; D gene unclear. Per germline, CDR1 DFQATT and CDR2 SNEGSKA (reference sequence). CDR3 length: 11 residues. The ends were cut back, 4 bases at V and 4 bases at J, with 5 bases in the middle. The CDR3 coding sequence is TGCAGTGCTATCCAGTACAATGAGCAGTTCTTC. It yields the protein CSAIQYNEQFF.

This chain joins TRBV18 and TRBJ2-1; D perhaps matches TRBD2 (5 bases). This CDR3 has 19 amino acids. Trimming took off 2 bases at V and 9 bases at J, with 29 bases between the two ends. Germline V gene sequence: CDR1 KGHSH, CDR2 LQKENI. CDR3 sequence reads: CASSPFSNAVLRAAGEQFF. CDR3 in DNA: TGTGCCAGCTCACCATTTTCAAACGCCGTACTGAGAGCGGCTGGTGAGCAGTTCTTC.

The chain links TRBV9 to TRBJ1-2; 7 nucleotides align to TRBD1. Germline V gene lookup returns CDR1 SGDLS and CDR2 YYNGEE. With V trimmed by 4 bases and J by 2 bases, 2 bases remained unmatched. This CDR3 has 13 amino acids. The CDR3 nucleotides read TGTGCCAGCAGCCAGACAGGGAACTATGGCTACACCTTC. Translating it yields CASSQTGNYGYTF.

In its sample, this clone was seen a few times. The chain is built from TRBV7-9 and TRBJ1-4; possibly TRBD1 for D (6 bases). CDR3 length: 14 residues. V was cut by 1 base and J by 6 bases, with 9 bases left in between. Germline lookup yields CDR1 SEHNR and CDR2 FQNEAQ (reference sequence). CDR3 region: CASSLGGQDEKLFF. The DNA for the CDR3 is TGTGCCAGCAGCTTAGGGGGGCAGGATGAAAAACTGTTTTTT.

The V and J genes are TRBV10-1 and TRBJ1-3, with D unclear. Germline V gene lookup returns CDR1 WNHNN and CDR2 SYGVQD (reference sequence). The CDR3 is 13 residues long. The V end was cut by 10 bases, the J end by 7 bases, with 17 bases between. In DNA, the CDR3 is TGCGCCACCCGCCGTTCCGGCGGCAACACCATATATTTT. It yields the protein CATRRSGGNTIYF.

The V call is TRBV6-5, the J call TRBJ1-5, with D hard to call. Germline lookup yields CDR1 MNHEY and CDR2 SVGAGI. There are 15 residues in the CDR3. V was pared by 6 bases and J by 2 bases, with 14 bases between. In DNA form, the CDR3 reads TGTGCCAGCAGATCTCAGGTTGGCGGCAATCAGCCCCAGCATTTT. Its translation is CASRSQVGGNQPQHF.

This chain connects TRBV7-9 to TRBJ2-2; D gene unclear. CDR3 length equals 14 residues. Germline CDR1 is SEHNR and CDR2 is FQNEAQ (reference sequence). V lost 4 bases to trimming and J lost 7 bases, with 13 bases between them. The CDR3 here is CASSSLHSGGELFF. In DNA, the CDR3 is TGTGCCAGCAGCTCCCTACACAGTGGCGGGGAGCTGTTTTTT.

This sequence joins TRBV5-4 and TRBJ2-7; 9 bases are a match to TRBD2. V lost 2 bases and J lost 4; bases outside the gene matches: 4. There are 14 residues in the CDR3. Per germline, CDR1 SGHNT and CDR2 YYREEE (reference sequence). CDR3 coding DNA: TGTGCCAGCAGCTTAGCGGGAGGAAGGTACGAGCAGTACTTC. The encoded protein is CASSLAGGRYEQYF.

The chain combines TRBV6-6 with TRBJ2-2, with 8 bases aligning to TRBD2. Trimming at V came to 6 bases and at J to 2 bases, leaving 20 bases not matched to a gene. CDR1 and CDR2 (germline): MNHNY, SVGAGI (reference sequence). The CDR3 runs to 20 residues. CDR3 sequence (DNA): TGTGCCAGCAGCCAGCCGCTCGACTGGGGCGGGGGGATTAACACCGGGGAGCTGTTTTTT. Its translation: CASSQPLDWGGGINTGELFF.

The gene calls are TRBV28 and TRBJ2-7; 10 bases agree with TRBD1. CDR1 and CDR2 from the germline V gene are MDHEN and SYDVKM. V shed 5 bases and J 6 bases; nucleotides not matched to a gene: 4. The CDR3 extends over 13 amino acids. CDR3 bases: TGTGCCAGCAGTCGGGACAGGGGAGGCGAGCAGTACTTC. Translation gives CASSRDRGGEQYF.

This rearrangement joins TRBV11-2 to TRBJ2-7; TRBD1 matches at 7 bases. The CDR3 runs to 16 residues. Germline lookup yields CDR1 SGHAT and CDR2 FQNNGV. V was pared by 2 bases and J by 6 bases, with 13 bases of the junction left unmatched. This CDR3 is CASSLRGRQGGSEQYF. CDR3 nucleotides: TGTGCCAGCAGCTTACGAGGAAGACAGGGCGGCAGCGAGCAGTACTTC.

This clone was picked up one time. This rearrangement joins TRBV27 to TRBJ2-7; D is unresolved. The CDR3 sequence is 13 residues long. CDR1 and CDR2 from the germline V gene are MNHEY and SMNVEV (reference sequence). The V and J ends lost 6 bases and 5 bases respectively, with 14 bases between them. In DNA, the CDR3 is TGTGCCAGCAGCCCAATAAACTACAACGAGCAGTACTTC. The encoded protein is CASSPINYNEQYF.

The V gene is TRBV7-3, the J gene TRBJ1-6; tentatively, D is TRBD1 (6 bases). The CDR3 spans 15 residues. Trimming removed 5 bases at V and 3 bases at J, with 11 bases between. The germline CDR1 and CDR2 sequences are SGHTA and FQGTGA. The chain's CDR3 is CASSEQGYYNSPLHF. For the CDR3, the DNA is TGTGCCAGCAGCGAACAGGGTTACTATAATTCACCCCTCCACTTT.

The J gene is TRBJ2-7, the V gene TRBV25-1; the match to TRBD2 covers 10 bases. The V gene's germline CDR1 is MGHDK and CDR2 SYGVNS. Trimming cost V 7 bases and J 2 bases; bases outside gene matches: 8. The CDR3 totals 15 residues. In DNA form, the CDR3 reads TGTGCCAGCACTCCGCGGACTAGCGGAACCTACGAGCAGTACTTC. It codes for CASTPRTSGTYEQYF.

CDR3 DNA: TGTGCCAGCAGTTTTAGGTGGGCGGGGGAGCTGTTTTTT. This translates into CASSFRWAGELFF. V and J are TRBV12-3 or TRBV12-4 and TRBJ2-2; unclear D gene. The CDR3 runs 13 residues. V was pared by 3 bases and J by 8 bases, with 10 bases between.

The chain is built from TRBV7-6 and TRBJ1-4, with 7 positions matching TRBD1. J lost 7 bases, V lost 5 bases, and 10 bases had no gene match. Germline values: CDR1 SGHVS, CDR2 FNYEAQ. The CDR3 is made up of 15 amino acids. In DNA form, the CDR3 reads TGTGCCAGCAGCCAAATGACAGGGATGGCTGAAAAACTGTTTTTT. Amino acid sequence: CASSQMTGMAEKLFF.

The V gene is TRBV18, the J gene TRBJ2-7; TRBD1 aligns across 9 bases. The CDR3 totals 14 residues. Trimming at V came to 3 bases and at J to 6 bases, leaving 6 bases not matched to a gene. Germline values: CDR1 KGHSH, CDR2 LQKENI. Written as DNA, the CDR3 is TGTGCCAGCTCACCGGGACAGGGTGATCGCGAGCAGTACTTC. Its protein product is CASSPGQGDREQYF.

This clone appeared a single time. The chain recombines TRBV7-9 with TRBJ2-2; a weak D match, TRBD2 (6 bases). Germline assignment: CDR1 SEHNR and CDR2 FQNEAQ (reference sequence). There are 14 residues in the CDR3. Trimming took off 1 base at V and 4 bases at J, with 7 bases between the two ends. CDR3 amino acids: CASSLVEGTGELFF. The CDR3 DNA follows: TGTGCCAGCAGCTTAGTGGAGGGCACCGGGGAGCTGTTTTTT.

The gene calls are TRBV6-6 and TRBJ2-7; 12 bases are shared with TRBD2. The CDR3 runs 15 residues. The trim removed 6 bases at V and 4 bases at J, leaving 7 bases unmatched. From germline, CDR1 is MNHNY and CDR2 SVGAGI (reference sequence). The CDR3 region is CASREGTSGRYEQYF. The CDR3, as DNA: TGTGCCAGCAGGGAAGGGACTAGCGGGCGTTACGAGCAGTACTTC.

The chain couples TRBV5-1 to TRBJ2-7; 9 bases match TRBD2. Unmatched junction bases numbered 8, after V lost 2 bases and J lost 2 bases. Germline assignment: CDR1 SGHRS and CDR2 YFSETQ. CDR3 length equals 16 residues. The CDR3: CASSFTSGQDAYEQYF. The DNA of the CDR3 is TGCGCCAGCAGCTTCACTAGCGGGCAGGACGCCTACGAGCAGTACTTC.

V usage is TRBV7-2 and J usage is TRBJ2-1; TRBD2 might be the D (6 bases). This CDR3 contains 14 residues. The V gene lost 1 base and the J gene lost 9 bases, with 13 bases spanning the gap. The germline CDR1 and CDR2 sequences are SGHTA and FQGNSA. CDR3 sequence reads: CASSLEGWGGEQFF. DNA of the CDR3: TGTGCCAGCAGCTTAGAGGGCTGGGGAGGTGAGCAGTTCTTC.

The chain couples TRBV6-2 or TRBV6-3 to TRBJ1-5; 8 bases fit TRBD1. Germline CDR1 MNHEY, CDR2 SVGEGT. The CDR3 has 15 amino acids. V dropped 5 bases and J dropped 5; count of bases not matched to a gene: 8. The CDR3 DNA reads as TGTGCCAGCAGTCCCAGGGGGCGGATCGATCAGCCCCAGCATTTT. It is translated as CASSPRGRIDQPQHF.

This CDR3 is CASFGAVYANEQYF. CDR3 in DNA: TGTGCCAGCTTTGGTGCGGTTTATGCTAACGAGCAGTACTTC. This chain connects TRBV28 to TRBJ2-7, with D unclear. The CDR3 spans 14 residues. CDR1 is MDHEN, CDR2 SYDVKM, per germline. Between the trimmed V and J ends, which lost 8 bases and 5 bases, there was a span of 19 bases.

The chain combines TRBV28 with TRBJ2-7, with 7 positions matching TRBD1. CDR1 and CDR2 from the germline V gene are MDHEN and SYDVKM. V dropped 5 bases and J dropped 1; count of bases not matched to a gene: 14. This CDR3 spans 17 amino acids. The CDR3 region has the DNA TGTGCCAGCAGTCTCATCTTCGGGACAGCTTCTTCCTACGAGCAGTACTTC. Translating it yields CASSLIFGTASSYEQYF.

J is TRBJ1-1 and V is TRBV6-5; 7 bases fit TRBD1. This CDR3 has 16 amino acids. The V and J ends lost 0 bases and 1 base, in that order; junction bases with no gene match: 5. Germline lookup yields CDR1 MNHEY and CDR2 SVGAGI. CDR3 in amino acids: CASSYSMGQQNTEAFF. The DNA for the CDR3 is TGTGCCAGCAGTTACTCGATGGGACAGCAGAACACTGAAGCTTTCTTT.

J is TRBJ2-7 and V is TRBV5-5, with D hard to call. The CDR3 runs 11 residues. The V end was cut by 2 bases, the J end by 9 bases, with 9 bases between. Germline V gives CDR1 SGHKS, CDR2 YYEKEE (reference sequence). CDR3 in DNA: TGTGCCAGCAGCTTCCTCTATATGCAGTACTTC. Amino acid sequence: CASSFLYMQYF.